A selection of T cell receptor beta chains follows, all from one sample in a study of blood T cells in healthy people across ages. TCRdb recomputed calls from the 5' RACE reads with MiXCR, one row per CDR3 protein. This table has about 930,000 distinct CDR3 sequences, roughly 28% appearing once. These data were also reused for a study on T cells of mothers and their children.

Sequencing used blood. These receptors were collected from a middle-aged woman in good health. Both conserved end residues are part of each CDR3. A D gene is named only where the DNA matches it firmly. The size of a clone is reported for some rows only, either as once, few or many, or as a class for expanded clones.

v_call	clone_size	j_call	d_call	cdr3_aa	cdr3_nt
TRBV6-2/TRBV6-3	-	TRBJ2-1	-	CASTATDNNEQFF	TGTGCCAGCACTGCCACAGACAACAATGAGCAGTTCTTC
TRBV12-3/TRBV12-4	few	TRBJ1-1	-	CASSQGAAFF	TGTGCCAGCAGCCAAGGAGCTGCTTTCTTT
TRBV7-6	-	TRBJ2-1	TRBD1	CASSIQPGQPNNEQFF	TGTGCCAGCAGCATTCAGCCGGGACAGCCCAACAATGAGCAGTTCTTC
TRBV7-2	many	TRBJ1-2	TRBD1	CASSKGQGFVYGYTF	TGTGCCAGCAGCAAGGGACAGGGGTTTGTCTATGGCTACACCTTC
TRBV6-1	-	TRBJ2-5	TRBD1	CASTRWGQGAGESQYF	TGTGCCAGCACCCGATGGGGACAGGGGGCTGGAGAGTCCCAGTACTTC
TRBV7-9	-	TRBJ2-7	-	CASSPAQGPSYNEQYF	TGTGCCAGCAGCCCTGCGCAGGGCCCCTCCTACAATGAGCAGTACTTC
TRBV7-9	-	TRBJ1-2	-	CASSFAGKGYGYTF	TGTGCCAGCAGCTTCGCAGGGAAGGGATATGGCTACACCTTC
TRBV6-6	-	TRBJ2-7	TRBD1	CASSLNRDSFYKQYF	TGTGCCAGCAGCCTGAACCGGGACAGCTTCTACAAGCAGTACTTC
TRBV12-3/TRBV12-4	many	TRBJ1-1	-	CASIQSTEAFF	TGTGCCAGCATCCAGTCGACTGAAGCTTTCTTT
TRBV5-5	few	TRBJ2-3	-	CASSLTVLVTDTRYF	TGTGCCAGCAGCTTGACGGTCTTAGTCACAGATACGCGGTATTTT
TRBV6-6	-	TRBJ1-1	TRBD1	CASSRDRGPTEAFF	TGTGCCAGCAGCCGGGACAGGGGCCCTACTGAAGCTTTCTTT
TRBV2	-	TRBJ2-3	-	CAILRRAASTDTQYF	TGTGCCATCCTAAGGCGGGCAGCTAGCACAGATACGCAGTATTTT
TRBV10-3	many	TRBJ2-1	-	CAIREGGGVLTYNEQFF	TGTGCCATCAGGGAAGGGGGCGGGGTCCTGACCTACAATGAGCAGTTCTTC
TRBV2	few	TRBJ2-1	TRBD1	CASSGQGAGEQFF	TGTGCCAGCAGTGGGCAGGGGGCAGGTGAGCAGTTCTTC
TRBV12-3/TRBV12-4	-	TRBJ2-7	TRBD1	CASRPGQGNPYNEQYF	TGTGCCAGCAGGCCCGGACAGGGAAACCCCTACAATGAGCAGTACTTC
TRBV3-1	few	TRBJ2-1	TRBD1	CASSQTAGQGAGNEQFF	TGTGCCAGCAGCCAGACCGCCGGACAGGGGGCAGGGAATGAGCAGTTCTTC
TRBV4-3	many	TRBJ2-7	-	CASSQNQWTGYEQYF	TGCGCCAGCAGCCAAAATCAATGGACGGGCTACGAGCAGTACTTC
TRBV5-1	-	TRBJ2-6	-	CASSLEVGTGANVLTF	TGCGCCAGCAGCTTGGAAGTGGGGACTGGGGCCAACGTCCTGACTTTC
TRBV4-3	-	TRBJ1-2	TRBD1	CASSLWTGGPSGYTF	TGCGCCAGCAGCCTTTGGACAGGGGGCCCCAGTGGCTACACCTTC
TRBV9	many	TRBJ1-2	TRBD1	CASSAGQGDYGYTF	TGTGCCAGCAGCGCCGGACAGGGTGATTATGGCTACACCTTC
TRBV10-3	-	TRBJ1-5	-	CAISIQLIGPQHF	TGTGCCATCAGCATACAGTTAATTGGGCCCCAGCATTTT
TRBV28	many	TRBJ2-5	-	CASSSLLDRGRTQYF	TGTGCCAGCAGTTCGCTACTGGACAGAGGGAGGACCCAGTACTTC
TRBV5-1	-	TRBJ2-3	-	CASSTDRADTQYF	TGCGCCAGCAGCACGGACCGGGCAGATACGCAGTATTTT
TRBV24-1	-	TRBJ1-5	TRBD1	CATSDTDRDWNQPQHF	TGTGCCACCAGTGATACGGACAGGGATTGGAATCAGCCCCAGCATTTT
TRBV7-2	-	TRBJ2-6	-	CASSERQVSSGANVLTF	TGTGCCAGCAGCGAAAGACAGGTTTCCTCTGGGGCCAACGTCCTGACTTTC
TRBV27	few	TRBJ1-5	-	CASGLWGPQHF	TGTGCCAGCGGGCTTTGGGGCCCCCAGCATTTT
TRBV7-2	once	TRBJ1-5	-	CANNLALQGDQPQHF	TGTGCCAACAACTTAGCCCTGCAGGGAGATCAGCCCCAGCATTTT
TRBV29-1	many	TRBJ2-7	-	CSVGDYEQYF	TGCAGCGTTGGTGACTACGAGCAGTACTTC
TRBV5-5	-	TRBJ1-1	-	CASTLGPVNTEAFF	TGTGCCAGCACTCTCGGGCCAGTAAACACTGAAGCTTTCTTT
TRBV6-1	-	TRBJ1-5	TRBD1	CASTTGDSNQPQHF	TGTGCCAGCACTACAGGGGATAGCAATCAGCCCCAGCATTTT
TRBV28	-	TRBJ1-5	TRBD1	CASSRWTGANLQPQHF	TGTGCCAGCAGTCGGTGGACAGGGGCCAATTTGCAGCCCCAGCATTTT
TRBV29-1	many	TRBJ2-5	-	CSAAVSKGTQYF	TGCAGCGCCGCAGTCTCCAAAGGGACCCAGTACTTC
TRBV28	-	TRBJ1-2	-	CASSSRGSHGYTF	TGTGCCAGCAGTTCCAGGGGCTCCCATGGCTACACCTTC
TRBV6-1	many	TRBJ2-3	TRBD2	CASGTSGGTTQYF	TGTGCCAGCGGGACTAGCGGGGGCACTACGCAGTATTTT
TRBV12-3/TRBV12-4	many	TRBJ1-6	TRBD1	CASNEDRRNSPLHF	TGTGCCAGCAATGAGGACAGGAGGAATTCACCCCTCCACTTT